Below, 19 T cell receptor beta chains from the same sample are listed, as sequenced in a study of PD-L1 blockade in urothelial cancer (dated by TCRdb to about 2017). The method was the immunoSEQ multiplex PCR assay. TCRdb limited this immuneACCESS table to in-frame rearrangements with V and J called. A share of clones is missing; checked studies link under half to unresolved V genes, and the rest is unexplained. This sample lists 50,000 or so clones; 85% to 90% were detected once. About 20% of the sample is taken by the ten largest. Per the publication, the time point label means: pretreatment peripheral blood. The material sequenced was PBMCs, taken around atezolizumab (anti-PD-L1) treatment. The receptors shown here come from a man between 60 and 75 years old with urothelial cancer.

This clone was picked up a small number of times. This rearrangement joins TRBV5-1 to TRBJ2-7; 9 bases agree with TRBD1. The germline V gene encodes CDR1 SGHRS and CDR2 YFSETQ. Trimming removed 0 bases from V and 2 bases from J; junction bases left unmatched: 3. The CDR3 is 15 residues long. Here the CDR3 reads CASSLGTGAPYEQYF. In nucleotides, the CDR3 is TGCGCCAGCAGCTTGGGGACAGGGGCCCCCTACGAGCAGTACTTC.

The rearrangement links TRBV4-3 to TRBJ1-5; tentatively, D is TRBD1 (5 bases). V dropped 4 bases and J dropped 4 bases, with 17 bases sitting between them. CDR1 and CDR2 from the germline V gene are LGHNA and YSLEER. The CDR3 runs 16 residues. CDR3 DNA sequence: TGCGCCAGCAGCCCAAATTACCAGGGTTTAAATCAGCCCCAGCATTTT. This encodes CASSPNYQGLNQPQHF.

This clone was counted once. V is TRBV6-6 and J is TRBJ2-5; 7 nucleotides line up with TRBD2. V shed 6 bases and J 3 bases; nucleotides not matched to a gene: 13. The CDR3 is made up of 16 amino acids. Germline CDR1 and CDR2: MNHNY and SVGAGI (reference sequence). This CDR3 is CASSPMGLAAEETQYF. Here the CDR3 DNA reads TGTGCCAGCAGCCCAATGGGGCTAGCGGCAGAAGAGACCCAGTACTTC.

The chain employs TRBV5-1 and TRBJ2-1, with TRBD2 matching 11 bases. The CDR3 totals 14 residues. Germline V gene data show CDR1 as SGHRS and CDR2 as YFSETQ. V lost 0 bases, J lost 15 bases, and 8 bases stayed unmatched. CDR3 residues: CASSLELSGGAPFF. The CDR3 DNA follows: TGCGCCAGCAGCTTGGAACTTAGCGGGGGGGCCCCGTTCTTC.

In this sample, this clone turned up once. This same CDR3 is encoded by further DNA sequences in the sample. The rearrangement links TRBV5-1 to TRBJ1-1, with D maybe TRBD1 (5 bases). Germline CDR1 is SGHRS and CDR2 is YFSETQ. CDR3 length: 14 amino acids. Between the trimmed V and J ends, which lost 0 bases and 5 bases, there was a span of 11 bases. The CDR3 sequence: CASSLAGGGTEAFF. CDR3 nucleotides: TGCGCCAGCAGCTTGGCCGGGGGTGGGACTGAAGCTTTCTTT.

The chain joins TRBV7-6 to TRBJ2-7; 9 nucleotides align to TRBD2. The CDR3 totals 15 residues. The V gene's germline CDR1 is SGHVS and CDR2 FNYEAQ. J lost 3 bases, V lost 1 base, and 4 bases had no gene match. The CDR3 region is CASSLEAGGNYEQYF. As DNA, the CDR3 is TGTGCCAGCAGCTTAGAAGCGGGAGGTAACTACGAGCAGTACTTC.

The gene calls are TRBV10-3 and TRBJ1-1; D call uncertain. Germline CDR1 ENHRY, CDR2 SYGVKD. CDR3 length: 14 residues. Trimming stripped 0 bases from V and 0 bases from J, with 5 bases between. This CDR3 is CAISESGLNTEAFF. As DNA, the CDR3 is TGTGCCATCAGTGAGTCGGGCCTGAACACTGAAGCTTTCTTT.

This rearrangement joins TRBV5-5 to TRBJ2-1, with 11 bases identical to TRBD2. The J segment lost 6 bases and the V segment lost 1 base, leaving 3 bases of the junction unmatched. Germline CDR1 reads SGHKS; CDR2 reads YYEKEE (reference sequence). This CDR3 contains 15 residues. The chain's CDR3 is CASSLTSGSFNEQFF. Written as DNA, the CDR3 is TGTGCCAGCAGCTTGACTAGCGGGAGTTTCAATGAGCAGTTCTTC. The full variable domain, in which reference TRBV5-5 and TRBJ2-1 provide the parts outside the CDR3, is DAGVTQSPTHLIKTRGQQVTLRCSPISGHKSVSWYQQVLGQGPQFIFQYYEKEERGRGNFPDRFSARQFPNYSSELNVNALLLGDSALYLCASSLTSGSFNEQFFGPGTRLTVL.

CDR3: CATGTGGWTEAFF. In DNA, the CDR3 is TGTGCCACAGGGACAGGGGGATGGACTGAAGCTTTCTTT. This chain links TRBV6-5 with TRBJ1-1; 11 bases are shared with TRBD1. The CDR3 runs to 13 residues. V shed 10 bases, J shed 5 bases, and the junction held 6 bases outside the gene matches. CDR1 and CDR2 from the germline V gene are MNHEY and SVGAGI.

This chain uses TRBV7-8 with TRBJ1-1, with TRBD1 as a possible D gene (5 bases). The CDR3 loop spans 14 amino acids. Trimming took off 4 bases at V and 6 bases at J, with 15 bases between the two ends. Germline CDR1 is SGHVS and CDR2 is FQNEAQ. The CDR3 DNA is TGTGCCAGCAGCTACTCTGGTTTGGGGCCTGAAGCTTTCTTT. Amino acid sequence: CASSYSGLGPEAFF.

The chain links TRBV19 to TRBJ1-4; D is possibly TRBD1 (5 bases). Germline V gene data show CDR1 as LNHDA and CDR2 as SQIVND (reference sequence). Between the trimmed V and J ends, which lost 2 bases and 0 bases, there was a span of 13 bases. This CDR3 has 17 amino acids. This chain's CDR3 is CASSIRRQLSTNEKLFF. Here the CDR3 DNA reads TGTGCCAGTAGTATAAGGAGACAGCTTTCAACTAATGAAAAACTGTTTTTT.

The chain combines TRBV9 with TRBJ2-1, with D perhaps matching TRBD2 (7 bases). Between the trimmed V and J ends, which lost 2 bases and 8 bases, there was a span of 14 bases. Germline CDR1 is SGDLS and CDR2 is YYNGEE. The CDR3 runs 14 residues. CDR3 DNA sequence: TGTGCCAGCAGCGTTCTCTGGGGGGGCCATGAGCAGTTCTTC. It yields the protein CASSVLWGGHEQFF.

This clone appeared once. CDR3 DNA: TGTGCCAGCAGCGCGACCGGGACAGAGCATGGCTACACCTTC. This encodes CASSATGTEHGYTF. The V and J genes are TRBV7-2 and TRBJ1-2; 7 nucleotides agree with TRBD1. V trimming: 5 bases; J trimming: 6 bases; junction bases outside the gene matches: 9. Germline lookup yields CDR1 SGHTA and CDR2 FQGNSA. This CDR3 contains 14 residues.

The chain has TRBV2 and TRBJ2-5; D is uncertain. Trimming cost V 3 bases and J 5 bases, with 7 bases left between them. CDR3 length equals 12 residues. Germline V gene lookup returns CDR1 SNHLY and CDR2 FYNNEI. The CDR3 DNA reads TGTGCCAGCAGTGACCCTCCTGAGACCCAGTACTTC. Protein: CASSDPPETQYF.

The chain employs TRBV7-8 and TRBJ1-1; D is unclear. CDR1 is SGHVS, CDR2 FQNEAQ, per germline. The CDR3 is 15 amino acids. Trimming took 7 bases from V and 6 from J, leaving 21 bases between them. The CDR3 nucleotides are TGTGCCAGCATAAGTCTTGCCCTCCTTCGGGCTGAAGCTTTCTTT. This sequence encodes CASISLALLRAEAFF.

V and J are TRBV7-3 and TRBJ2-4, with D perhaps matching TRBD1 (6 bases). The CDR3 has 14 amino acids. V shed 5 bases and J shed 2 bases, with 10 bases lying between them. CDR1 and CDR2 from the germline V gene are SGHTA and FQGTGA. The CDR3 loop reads CASSPQGSKNIQYF. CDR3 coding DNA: TGTGCCAGCAGCCCGCAGGGGTCCAAAAACATTCAGTACTTC.

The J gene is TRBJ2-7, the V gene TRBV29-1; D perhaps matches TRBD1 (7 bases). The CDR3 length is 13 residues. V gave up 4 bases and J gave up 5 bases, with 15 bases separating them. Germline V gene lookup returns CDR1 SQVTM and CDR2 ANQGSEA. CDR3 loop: CSVGSGGPNEQYF. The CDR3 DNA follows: TGCAGCGTTGGGTCAGGGGGGCCTAACGAGCAGTACTTC.

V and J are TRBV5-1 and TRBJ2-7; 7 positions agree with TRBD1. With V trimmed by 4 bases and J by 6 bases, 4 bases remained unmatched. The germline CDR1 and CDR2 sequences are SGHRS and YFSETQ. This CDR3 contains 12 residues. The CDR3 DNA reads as TGCGCCAGCAGCCCCGACAGGGTCGAGCAGTACTTC. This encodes CASSPDRVEQYF.

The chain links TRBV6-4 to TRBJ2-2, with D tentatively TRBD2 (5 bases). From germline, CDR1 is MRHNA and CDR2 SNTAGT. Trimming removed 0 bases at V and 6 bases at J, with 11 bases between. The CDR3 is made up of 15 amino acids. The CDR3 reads CASSDSGEGSGELFF. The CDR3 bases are TGTGCCAGCAGTGACTCCGGGGAAGGGTCCGGGGAGCTGTTTTTT.